This T cell receptor beta chain was obtained from a study of vaccination effects on CD4 cells after COVID-19. Researchers isolated CD4+ T cells once less than twelve days of culture had elapsed. Study-wide findings and caveats: Healthy vaccinees' vaccine-induced clones included only 1 of 255 cross-reacting with common cold coronaviruses.

Here immunoSEQ multiplex PCR was the method, and the copy in TCRdb shows in-frame clones only, minus some. The sample lists about 74,000 clones, approximately 80% occurring once. This clone came up a few times. The antigen remains unidentified. This CDR3 comprises 14 residues. Germline CDR1 and CDR2: SGHRS and YFSETQ. V gave up 1 base and J gave up 0 bases, with 5 bases separating them. This rearrangement joins TRBV5-1 to TRBJ2-1; D gene uncertain. This sample comprised CD4+ T cells from PBMCs cultured without peptide, obtained before COVID-19 vaccination. The clonotype was recovered from a human donor who received a COVID-19 vaccine. CDR3 in DNA: TGCGCCAGCAGCTTGCAGAGCTCCTACAATGAGCAGTTCTTC. This sequence encodes CASSLQSSYNEQFF.